The 18 T cell receptor beta chains reported below all come from one sample, sequenced in a study of blood T cell repertoires in COVID-19. Profiling relied on immunoSEQ multiplex PCR, and the TCRdb table lists in-frame clones only, not all of them. Here the sample spans about 180,000 clones, 80% to 90% being singletons. The sequenced sample consisted of PBMCs or T cells enriched from blood (not recorded which). The source of these receptors is a woman in her thirties or forties with acute COVID-19.

V usage is TRBV5-6 and J usage is TRBJ2-6; possible D gene TRBD1, 5 bases. Trimming shortened V by 2 bases and J by 0 bases, and 9 bases separated the two germline ends. Germline lookup yields CDR1 SGHDT and CDR2 YYEEEE. CDR3 length equals 16 residues. CDR3 sequence reads: CASSLTGASGANVLTF. CDR3 DNA sequence: TGTGCCAGCAGCTTAACAGGCGCCTCTGGGGCCAACGTCCTGACTTTC.

The V and J genes are TRBV27 and TRBJ2-7; 7 nucleotides line up with TRBD2. Germline trimming cut 2 bases from V and 6 bases from J; bases unmatched to any gene: 4. Germline V lookup: CDR1 MNHEY, CDR2 SMNVEV (reference sequence). The CDR3 is 13 residues long. The CDR3 DNA reads TGTGCCAGCAGTTTAACGGGCGGGGGCGAGCAGTACTTC. It translates to CASSLTGGGEQYF.

CDR3 protein: CASSSHAGTVNTEAFF. The CDR3 DNA follows: TGTGCCAGCAGTTCACACGCCGGGACAGTGAACACTGAAGCTTTCTTT. The V and J genes are TRBV27 and TRBJ1-1; 7 bases are shared with TRBD1. The CDR3 runs to 16 residues. Germline V gene data show CDR1 as MNHEY and CDR2 as SMNVEV (reference sequence). V shed 4 bases and J 0 bases; nucleotides not matched to a gene: 8.

The CDR3 bases are TGTGCCAGCAGCCAAGGTATCCAGTCATACGAGCAGTACTTC. Translation gives CASSQGIQSYEQYF. The rearrangement uses TRBV3-1 (or the pseudogene TRBV3-2) and TRBJ2-7, with D uncertain. The CDR3 runs 14 residues. Germline CDR1 LGHDT, CDR2 YNNKEL (reference sequence). The V end lost 1 base, the J end lost 4 bases, and 11 bases lay between the germline ends.

The chain recombines TRBV2 with TRBJ2-7; 9 bases are shared with TRBD1. Trimming cost V 6 bases and J 4 bases; bases outside gene matches: 13. Germline V CDR1 and CDR2: SNHLY, FYNNEI. There are 16 residues in the CDR3. The CDR3 reads CASRDPPTGGGYEQYF. CDR3 DNA: TGTGCCAGCAGGGACCCCCCGACAGGGGGGGGGTACGAGCAGTACTTC.

The chain is built from TRBV7-8 and TRBJ1-6; no clear D. This CDR3 region has 17 residues. V lost 4 bases, J lost 6 bases, and 19 bases lay in between. The germline gives CDR1 SGHVS, CDR2 FQNEAQ. As DNA, the CDR3 is TGTGCCAGCAGCTCCCCAATCTCGCACACAATTAATTCACCCCTCCACTTT. It is translated as CASSSPISHTINSPLHF.

J is TRBJ2-5 and V is TRBV7-9, with 8 bases aligning to TRBD2. There are 15 residues in the CDR3. The junction had 12 bases not matched to a gene; V was cut back by 8 bases and J by 4 bases. Germline V gives CDR1 SEHNR, CDR2 FQNEAQ (reference sequence). CDR3 residues: CASSYAGTRGETQYF. The CDR3 coding sequence is TGTGCCAGCTCTTACGCCGGGACTAGGGGAGAGACCCAGTACTTC.

The gene calls are TRBV11-2 and TRBJ1-1, with 7 bases fitting TRBD1. V lost 5 bases to trimming and J lost 8 bases; unmatched junction nucleotides: 20. CDR1 and CDR2 (germline): SGHAT, FQNNGV. The CDR3 has 17 residues. Written as DNA, the CDR3 is TGTGCCAGCAGCCGCTCGACAGGGCAGTCTACGGGGAGGGAAGCTTTCTTT. Encoded protein: CASSRSTGQSTGREAFF.

V and J are TRBV7-8 and TRBJ2-7, with 7 nucleotides matching TRBD1. The CDR3 covers 13 residues. The J segment lost 5 bases and the V segment lost 1 base, leaving 2 bases of the junction unmatched. From germline, CDR1 is SGHVS and CDR2 FQNEAQ. For the CDR3, the DNA is TGTGCCAGCAGCTTAGACAGGGGAAACGAGCAGTACTTC. Residues: CASSLDRGNEQYF.

The sample holds a few counts of this clone. The rearrangement joins TRBV29-1 to TRBJ1-2; D is undetermined. This CDR3 is built from 13 residues. Germline loops: CDR1 SQVTM, CDR2 ANQGSEA. V was cut by 4 bases and J by 1 base, with 10 bases left in between. The CDR3 DNA reads as TGCAGCGTTGTTTCCTCTATTAACTATGGCTACACCTTC. It specifies CSVVSSINYGYTF.

The rearrangement links TRBV7-9 to TRBJ2-7; 9 nucleotides agree with TRBD1. Looked up from germline, CDR1 is SEHNR and CDR2 is FQNEAQ (reference sequence). The CDR3 spans 15 residues. Trimming cost V 5 bases and J 6 bases; bases outside gene matches: 11. As DNA, the CDR3 is TGTGCCAGCAGCAAGACCGGGACAGGGCCCGTCGAGCAGTACTTC. This codes for CASSKTGTGPVEQYF.

This clone appeared once. The rearrangement links TRBV30 to TRBJ1-2; 7 positions agree with TRBD1. Per the germline V gene, CDR1 is GTSNPN and CDR2 is SVGIG (reference sequence). The CDR3 length is 12 residues. With V trimmed by 5 bases and J by 8 bases, 8 bases remained unmatched. The CDR3 loop reads CAWPTGDGGYTF. The CDR3 DNA follows: TGTGCCTGGCCAACAGGGGACGGAGGCTACACCTTC.

This chain joins TRBV18 and TRBJ2-3, with D possibly being TRBD1 (5 bases). Germline V gives CDR1 KGHSH, CDR2 LQKENI. Trimming cost V 0 bases and J 0 bases, with 7 bases left between them. This CDR3 is 15 amino acids long. CDR3 amino acids: CASSPPDTSTDTQYF. DNA of the CDR3: TGTGCCAGCTCACCACCGGACACTAGCACAGATACGCAGTATTTT.

This clone was seen a handful of times. The chain is built from TRBV5-4 and TRBJ2-5; 12 bases fit TRBD2. The CDR3 covers 19 residues. Per germline, CDR1 SGHNT and CDR2 YYREEE (reference sequence). The trim removed 4 bases at V and 2 bases at J, leaving 15 bases unmatched. CDR3 DNA sequence: TGTGCCAGCAGCCCAAAGATGCCGACTAGCGGGAGAGGGCAAGAGACCCAGTACTTC. As protein: CASSPKMPTSGRGQETQYF.

In nucleotides, the CDR3 is TGCGCCAGCAGCCCCCCGGGAAATCCTGAGCAGTTCTTC. It yields the protein CASSPPGNPEQFF. The chain employs TRBV4-1 and TRBJ2-1; D might be TRBD2 (5 bases). V was clipped by 4 bases and J by 9 bases, with 13 bases between them. The CDR3 totals 13 residues. Germline V gene data show CDR1 as MGHRA and CDR2 as YSYEKL.

V gene TRBV13 combines with J gene TRBJ1-1, with no clear D. V lost 0 bases to trimming and J lost 5 bases, with 13 bases between them. CDR1 and CDR2 from the germline V gene are PRHDT and FYEKMQ (reference sequence). This CDR3 has 15 residues. CDR3: CASSLGEGFGTEAFF. The CDR3 nucleotides are TGTGCCAGCAGCTTAGGGGAGGGATTCGGAACTGAAGCTTTCTTT.

The chain links TRBV24-1 to TRBJ2-2; 7 bases map to TRBD1. This CDR3 has 15 residues. Losses at the gene ends were 9 bases for V and 4 bases for J; bases not matched to a gene: 10. Looked up from germline, CDR1 is KGHDR and CDR2 is SFDVKD. As DNA, the CDR3 is TGTGCCACCTCGACGGGACAGCCGGGCACCGGGGAGCTGTTTTTT. It encodes CATSTGQPGTGELFF.

The genes are TRBV4-1 and TRBJ2-7; 7 bases agree with TRBD1. The CDR3 spans 15 residues. The germline CDR1 and CDR2 sequences are MGHRA and YSYEKL. Trimming removed 3 bases from V and 7 bases from J; junction bases left unmatched: 12. The CDR3 spells CASSQRQGQLREQYF. CDR3 DNA sequence: TGCGCCAGCAGCCAGCGACAGGGCCAATTACGGGAGCAGTACTTC.